The rows below give T cell receptor beta chains drawn from one sample of a study of T cell repertoires in cytomegalovirus infection. TCRdb re-derived calls from the reads in MiXCR, one entry per CDR3 protein. The table shows about 260,000 distinct CDR3 sequences, with approximately 10% occurring only once. Material for sequencing was PBMCs. These receptors originate from a human donor in good health (CMV status not recorded). Some clones in this sample may be carry-over from other donors' samples. Each CDR3 is given with its conserved first and last residue. Fields, in order: V gene, clone size, D gene, J gene, CDR3 protein, CDR3 DNA. The D gene is left open where the match is weak. The listing skips clone size in some rows; elsewhere it reads once, few, many or a size class.

V gene: TRBV7-2
clone size: many
D gene: -
J gene: TRBJ1-6
CDR3 protein: CASSEGLLTGGNSPLHF
CDR3 DNA: TGTGCCAGCAGCGAGGGACTTTTGACTGGGGGTAATTCACCCCTCCACTTT

V gene: TRBV19
clone size: few
D gene: TRBD1
J gene: TRBJ2-2
CDR3 protein: CASSIGQGSGELFF
CDR3 DNA: TGTGCCAGTAGTATAGGACAGGGGTCCGGGGAGCTGTTTTTT

V gene: TRBV7-2
clone size: many
D gene: TRBD1
J gene: TRBJ1-5
CDR3 protein: CASSPGDRISNQPQHF
CDR3 DNA: TGTGCCAGCAGCCCCGGGGACAGGATTAGCAATCAGCCCCAGCATTTT

V gene: TRBV4-1
clone size: few
D gene: -
J gene: TRBJ2-5
CDR3 protein: CASSREGQPGRETQYF
CDR3 DNA: TGCGCCAGCAGCCGGGAGGGACAGCCCGGGCGAGAGACCCAGTACTTC

V gene: TRBV28
clone size: many
D gene: TRBD1
J gene: TRBJ1-1
CDR3 protein: CASSSTRQGWADTEAFF
CDR3 DNA: TGTGCCAGCAGTTCAACACGACAGGGTTGGGCGGACACTGAAGCTTTCTTT

V gene: TRBV11-2
clone size: many
D gene: TRBD1
J gene: TRBJ1-5
CDR3 protein: CASSLGTGGLQPQHF
CDR3 DNA: TGTGCCAGCAGCTTAGGGACAGGGGGCCTTCAGCCCCAGCATTTT

V gene: TRBV7-6
clone size: many
D gene: TRBD1
J gene: TRBJ2-7
CDR3 protein: CASSKGTGAYEQYF
CDR3 DNA: TGTGCCAGCAGTAAGGGGACAGGGGCCTACGAGCAGTACTTC

V gene: TRBV29-1
clone size: few
D gene: -
J gene: TRBJ2-7
CDR3 protein: CSVLRDNTYEQYF
CDR3 DNA: TGCAGCGTCCTCCGGGACAATACCTACGAGCAGTACTTC

V gene: TRBV7-2
clone size: many
D gene: -
J gene: TRBJ1-5
CDR3 protein: CASSFYPGRGQPQHF
CDR3 DNA: TGTGCCAGCAGCTTTTACCCAGGGAGGGGTCAGCCCCAGCATTTT

V gene: TRBV20-1
clone size: many
D gene: -
J gene: TRBJ2-4
CDR3 protein: CSARVGAKNIQYF
CDR3 DNA: TGCAGTGCTAGGGTGGGAGCCAAAAACATTCAGTACTTC

V gene: TRBV11-2
clone size: many
D gene: -
J gene: TRBJ2-3
CDR3 protein: CASSLPGLDTQYF
CDR3 DNA: TGTGCCAGCAGCCTCCCCGGATTGGATACGCAGTATTTT

V gene: TRBV6-6
clone size: few
D gene: TRBD1
J gene: TRBJ2-5
CDR3 protein: CASSYPRDRGHMETQYF
CDR3 DNA: TGTGCCAGCAGTTATCCCCGGGACAGGGGGCATATGGAGACCCAGTACTTC

V gene: TRBV2
clone size: -
D gene: TRBD2
J gene: TRBJ2-2
CDR3 protein: CASRFGLALGDTGELFF
CDR3 DNA: TGTGCCAGCCGCTTCGGACTAGCCTTGGGAGACACCGGGGAGCTGTTTTTT

V gene: TRBV20-1
clone size: few
D gene: TRBD2
J gene: TRBJ2-6
CDR3 protein: CSASGLASGANVLTF
CDR3 DNA: TGCAGTGCATCGGGACTAGCCTCTGGGGCCAACGTCCTGACTTTC

V gene: TRBV18
clone size: many
D gene: TRBD1
J gene: TRBJ2-7
CDR3 protein: CASSTLGTGAYEQYF
CDR3 DNA: TGTGCCAGCTCAACCCTAGGGACAGGGGCCTACGAGCAGTACTTC

V gene: TRBV28
clone size: -
D gene: -
J gene: TRBJ1-2
CDR3 protein: CASSFSAGSDGYTF
CDR3 DNA: TGTGCCAGCAGTTTTTCTGCAGGGTCTGACGGCTACACCTTC

V gene: TRBV3-1
clone size: many
D gene: TRBD1
J gene: TRBJ1-1
CDR3 protein: CASSQGTGASGTEAFF
CDR3 DNA: TGTGCCAGCAGCCAAGGGACAGGGGCTTCCGGCACTGAAGCTTTCTTT

V gene: TRBV29-1
clone size: few
D gene: -
J gene: TRBJ2-7
CDR3 protein: CSVEAAYEQYF
CDR3 DNA: TGCAGCGTTGAGGCAGCCTACGAGCAGTACTTC

V gene: TRBV19
clone size: few
D gene: TRBD1
J gene: TRBJ2-3
CDR3 protein: CASSPGQGAYTQYF
CDR3 DNA: TGTGCCAGTAGTCCGGGACAGGGGGCCTATACGCAGTATTTT

V gene: TRBV19
clone size: many
D gene: TRBD2
J gene: TRBJ2-1
CDR3 protein: CASSTSGGRYNEQFF
CDR3 DNA: TGTGCCAGTAGTACCAGCGGGGGCCGCTACAATGAGCAGTTCTTC

V gene: TRBV7-2
clone size: many
D gene: -
J gene: TRBJ2-5
CDR3 protein: CASSLGGGVVIGTQYF
CDR3 DNA: TGTGCCAGCAGCTTGGGAGGGGGCGTCGTTATTGGGACCCAGTACTTC

V gene: TRBV15
clone size: -
D gene: -
J gene: TRBJ2-2
CDR3 protein: CATSRGGGLNTGELFF
CDR3 DNA: TGTGCCACCAGCAGAGGGGGCGGACTAAACACCGGGGAGCTGTTTTTT

V gene: TRBV18
clone size: few
D gene: -
J gene: TRBJ1-2
CDR3 protein: CASSPWDSNYGYTF
CDR3 DNA: TGTGCCAGCTCACCATGGGACTCTAACTATGGCTACACCTTC